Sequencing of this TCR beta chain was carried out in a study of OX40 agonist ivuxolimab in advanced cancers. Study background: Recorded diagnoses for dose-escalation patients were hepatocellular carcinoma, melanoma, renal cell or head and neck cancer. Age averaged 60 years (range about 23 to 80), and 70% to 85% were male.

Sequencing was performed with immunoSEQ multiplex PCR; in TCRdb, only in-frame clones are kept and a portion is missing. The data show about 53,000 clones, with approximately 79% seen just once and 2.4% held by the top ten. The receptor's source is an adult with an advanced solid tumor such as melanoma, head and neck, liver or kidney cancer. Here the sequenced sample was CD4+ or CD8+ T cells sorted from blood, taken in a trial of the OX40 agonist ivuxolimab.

Written as DNA, the CDR3 is TGTGCCAGCAGCTCCTTACTATATGGCTACACCTTC. Encoded protein: CASSSLLYGYTF. The J gene is TRBJ1-2, the V gene TRBV5-6, with unresolved D. CDR1 and CDR2 from the germline V gene are SGHDT and YYEEEE. V was trimmed by 3 bases and J by 5 bases, leaving 8 bases between them. The CDR3 is made up of 12 amino acids.